This TCR beta chain is from a study of CD8 T cells in ankylosing spondylitis. CDR3 size: 14 residues. The germline CDR1 and CDR2 sequences are GTSNPN and SVGIG (reference sequence). V lost 4 bases, J lost 1 base, and 10 bases lay in between. Study results and limitations: There was reportedly significant enrichment of clones that were disease-linked in matched ankylosing spondylitis synovial fluid.

This clonotype was seen a handful of times. The antigen remains unidentified. TCRdb reprocessed the 5' RACE reads with MiXCR, giving one entry per CDR3 protein. The sample gives 50,000 to 70,000 distinct CDR3 sequences, 6.2% of which show up once; roughly 5% is in the top ten. The specimen sequenced was synovial fluid, either unsorted or a sorted T cell fraction (not recorded which). The source of this sequence is a male donor with ankylosing spondylitis. The genes are TRBV30 and TRBJ2-2; D perhaps matches TRBD1 (6 bases). The CDR3 DNA sequence: TGTGCCTGGAACTGGGGGCGGAACACCGGGGAGCTGTTTTTT. Translating gives CAWNWGRNTGELFF. The variable domain in full, completed from reference TRBV30 and TRBJ2-2, reads SQTIHQWPATLVQPVGSPLSLECTVEGTSNPNLYWYRQAAGRGLQLLFYSVGIGQISSEVPQNLSASRPQDRQFILSSKKLLLSDSGFYLCAWNWGRNTGELFFGEGSRLTVL.